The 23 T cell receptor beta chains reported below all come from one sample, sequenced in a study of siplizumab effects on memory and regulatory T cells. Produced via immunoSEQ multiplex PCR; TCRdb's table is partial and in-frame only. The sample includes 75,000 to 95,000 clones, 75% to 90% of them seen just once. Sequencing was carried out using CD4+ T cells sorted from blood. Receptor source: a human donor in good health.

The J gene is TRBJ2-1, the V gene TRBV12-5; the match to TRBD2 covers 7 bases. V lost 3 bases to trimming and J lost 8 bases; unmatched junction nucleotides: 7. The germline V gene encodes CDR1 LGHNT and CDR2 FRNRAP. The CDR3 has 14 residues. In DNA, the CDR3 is TGTGCTAGTGGTTTAGTGGGAGGGCCCCATGAGCAGTTCTTC. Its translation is CASGLVGGPHEQFF.

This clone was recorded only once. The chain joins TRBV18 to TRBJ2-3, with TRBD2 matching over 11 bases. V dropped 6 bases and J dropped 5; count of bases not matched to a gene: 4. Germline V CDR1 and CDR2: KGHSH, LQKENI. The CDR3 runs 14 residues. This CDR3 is CASSRLAGLDTQYF. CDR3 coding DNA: TGTGCCAGCTCTAGACTAGCGGGGTTAGATACGCAGTATTTT.

This chain's CDR3 is CASSWTDSYEQYF. In DNA, the CDR3 is TGTGCCAGCAGTTGGACCGACAGCTACGAGCAGTACTTC. J is TRBJ2-7 and V is TRBV27, with D possibly matching TRBD1 (5 bases). The CDR3 spans 13 residues. Germline CDR1 MNHEY, CDR2 SMNVEV (reference sequence). With 4 bases removed from V and 3 bases from J, the gap between germline ends came to 10 bases.

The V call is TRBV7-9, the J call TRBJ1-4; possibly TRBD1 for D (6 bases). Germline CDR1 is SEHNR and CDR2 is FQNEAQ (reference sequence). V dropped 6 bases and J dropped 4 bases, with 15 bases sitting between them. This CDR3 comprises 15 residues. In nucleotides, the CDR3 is TGTGCCAGCAGGGAGGAGGGGGGACATAATGAAAAACTGTTTTTT. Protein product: CASREEGGHNEKLFF.

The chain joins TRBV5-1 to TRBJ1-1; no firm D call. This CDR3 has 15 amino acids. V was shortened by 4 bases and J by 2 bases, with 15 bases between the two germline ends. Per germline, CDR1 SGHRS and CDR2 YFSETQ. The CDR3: CASSLVQAGNTEAFF. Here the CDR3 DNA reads TGCGCCAGCAGCCTGGTCCAGGCTGGCAACACTGAAGCTTTCTTT.

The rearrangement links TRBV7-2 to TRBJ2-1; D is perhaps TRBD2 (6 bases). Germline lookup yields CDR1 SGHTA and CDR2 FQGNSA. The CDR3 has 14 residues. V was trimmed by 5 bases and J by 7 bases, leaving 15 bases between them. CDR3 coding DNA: TGTGCCAGCAGCCTAGATCGACTAGGAAATGAGCAGTTCTTC. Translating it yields CASSLDRLGNEQFF.

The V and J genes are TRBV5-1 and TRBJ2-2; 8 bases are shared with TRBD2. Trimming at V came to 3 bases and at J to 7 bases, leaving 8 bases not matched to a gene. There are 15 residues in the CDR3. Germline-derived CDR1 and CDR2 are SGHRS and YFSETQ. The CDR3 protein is CASSSLGGVGGELFF. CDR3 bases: TGCGCCAGCAGCTCCCTCGGGGGGGTTGGCGGGGAGCTGTTTTTT. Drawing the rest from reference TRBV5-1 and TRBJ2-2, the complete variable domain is KAGVTQTPRYLIKTRGQQVTLSCSPISGHRSVSWYQQTPGQGLQFLFEYFSETQRNKGNFPGRFSGRQFSNSRSEMNVSTLELGDSALYLCASSSLGGVGGELFFGEGSRLTVL.

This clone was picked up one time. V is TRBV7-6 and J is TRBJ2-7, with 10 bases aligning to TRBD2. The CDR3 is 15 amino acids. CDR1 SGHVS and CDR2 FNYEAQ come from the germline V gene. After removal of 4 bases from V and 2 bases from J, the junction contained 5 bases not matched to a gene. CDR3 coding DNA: TGTGCCAGCAGCTCTAGGACTAGCGGCACCTACGAGCAGTACTTC. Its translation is CASSSRTSGTYEQYF. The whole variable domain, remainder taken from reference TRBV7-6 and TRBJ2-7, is GAGVSQSPRYKVTKRGQDVALRCDPISGHVSLYWYRQALGQGPEFLTYFNYEAQQDKSGLPNDRFSAERPEGSISTLTIQRTEQRDSAMYRCASSSRTSGTYEQYFGPGTRLTVT.

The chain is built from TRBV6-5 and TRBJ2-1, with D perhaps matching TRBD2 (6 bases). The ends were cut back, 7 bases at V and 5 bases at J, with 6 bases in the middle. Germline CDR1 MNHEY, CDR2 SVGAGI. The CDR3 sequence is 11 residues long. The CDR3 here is CASKRDNEQFF. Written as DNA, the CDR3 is TGTGCCAGCAAGCGGGACAATGAGCAGTTCTTC.

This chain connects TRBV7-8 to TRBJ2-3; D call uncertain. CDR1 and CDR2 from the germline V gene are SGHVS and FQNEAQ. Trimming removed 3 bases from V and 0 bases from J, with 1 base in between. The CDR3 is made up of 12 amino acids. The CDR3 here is CASSFSTDTQYF. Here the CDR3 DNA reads TGTGCCAGCAGCTTTAGCACAGATACGCAGTATTTT.

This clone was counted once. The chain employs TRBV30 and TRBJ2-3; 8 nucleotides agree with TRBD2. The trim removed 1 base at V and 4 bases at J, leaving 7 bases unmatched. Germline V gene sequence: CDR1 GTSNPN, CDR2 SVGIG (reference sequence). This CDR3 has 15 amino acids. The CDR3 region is CAWSATGLGADTQYF. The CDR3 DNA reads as TGTGCCTGGAGTGCGACGGGACTAGGGGCAGATACGCAGTATTTT.

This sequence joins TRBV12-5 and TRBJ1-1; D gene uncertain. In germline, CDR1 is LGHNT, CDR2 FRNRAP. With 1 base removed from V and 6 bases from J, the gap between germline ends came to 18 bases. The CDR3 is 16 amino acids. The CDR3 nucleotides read TGTGCTAGTGGTTTGGCCCGCGGTCCTCCTGGCGCTGAAGCTTTCTTT. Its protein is CASGLARGPPGAEAFF.

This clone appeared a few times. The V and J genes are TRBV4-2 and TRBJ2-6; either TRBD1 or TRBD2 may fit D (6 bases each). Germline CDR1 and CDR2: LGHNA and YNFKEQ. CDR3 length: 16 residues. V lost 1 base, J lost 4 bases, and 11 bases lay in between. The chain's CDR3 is CASSQGGARGANVLTF. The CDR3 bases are TGTGCCAGCAGCCAAGGGGGGGCCCGCGGGGCCAACGTCCTGACTTTC.

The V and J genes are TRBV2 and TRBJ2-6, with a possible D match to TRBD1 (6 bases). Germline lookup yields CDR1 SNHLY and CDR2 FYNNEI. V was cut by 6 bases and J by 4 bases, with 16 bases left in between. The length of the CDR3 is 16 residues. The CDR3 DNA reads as TGTGCCAGCAGAAGGCAGGGGCTGGGAGGGGCCAACGTCCTGACTTTC. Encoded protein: CASRRQGLGGANVLTF.

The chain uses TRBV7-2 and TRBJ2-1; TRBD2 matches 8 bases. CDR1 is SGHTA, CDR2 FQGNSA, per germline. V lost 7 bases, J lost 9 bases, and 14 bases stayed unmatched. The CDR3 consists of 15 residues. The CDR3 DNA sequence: TGTGCCAGCACCCCAAGGACTAGCAGCCATTCTGAGCAGTTCTTC. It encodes CASTPRTSSHSEQFF.

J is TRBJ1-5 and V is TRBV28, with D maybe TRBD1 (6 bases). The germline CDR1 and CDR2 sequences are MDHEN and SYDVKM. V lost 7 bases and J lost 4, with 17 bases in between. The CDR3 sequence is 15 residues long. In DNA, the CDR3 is TGTGCCAGCAAAACTTCCGGGACACATAATCAGCCCCAGCATTTT. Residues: CASKTSGTHNQPQHF.

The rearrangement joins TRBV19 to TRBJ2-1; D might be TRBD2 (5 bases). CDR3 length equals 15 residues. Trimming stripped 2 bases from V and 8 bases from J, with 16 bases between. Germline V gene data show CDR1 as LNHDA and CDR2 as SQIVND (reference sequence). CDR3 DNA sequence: TGTGCCAGTAGTATACGGACGCGCACCGGGGATGAGCAGTTCTTC. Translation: CASSIRTRTGDEQFF.

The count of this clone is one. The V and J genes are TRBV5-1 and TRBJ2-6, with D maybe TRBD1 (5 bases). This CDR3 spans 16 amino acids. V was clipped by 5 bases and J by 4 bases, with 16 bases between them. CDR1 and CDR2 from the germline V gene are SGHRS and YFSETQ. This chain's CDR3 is CASRRGRGSGANVLTF. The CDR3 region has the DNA TGCGCCAGCAGGCGTGGAAGGGGATCCGGGGCCAACGTCCTGACTTTC.

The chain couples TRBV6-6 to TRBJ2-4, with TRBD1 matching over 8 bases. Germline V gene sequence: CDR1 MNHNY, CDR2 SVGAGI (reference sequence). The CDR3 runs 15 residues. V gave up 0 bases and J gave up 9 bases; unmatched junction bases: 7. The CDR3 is CASSYSTGQGFIQYF. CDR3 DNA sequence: TGTGCCAGCAGTTACTCGACCGGACAGGGTTTCATTCAGTACTTC.

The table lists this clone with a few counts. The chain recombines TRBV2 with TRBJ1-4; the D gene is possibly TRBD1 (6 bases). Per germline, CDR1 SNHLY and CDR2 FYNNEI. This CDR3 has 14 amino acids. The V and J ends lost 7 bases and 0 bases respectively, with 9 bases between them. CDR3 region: CASKGGTTNEKLFF. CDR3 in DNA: TGTGCCAGCAAGGGGGGGACAACTAATGAAAAACTGTTTTTT.

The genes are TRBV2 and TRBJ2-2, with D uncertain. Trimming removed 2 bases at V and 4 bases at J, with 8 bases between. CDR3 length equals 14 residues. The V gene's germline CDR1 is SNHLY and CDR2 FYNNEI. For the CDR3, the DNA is TGTGCCAGCAGTGAAAGGGCTTTCACCGGGGAGCTGTTTTTT. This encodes CASSERAFTGELFF.

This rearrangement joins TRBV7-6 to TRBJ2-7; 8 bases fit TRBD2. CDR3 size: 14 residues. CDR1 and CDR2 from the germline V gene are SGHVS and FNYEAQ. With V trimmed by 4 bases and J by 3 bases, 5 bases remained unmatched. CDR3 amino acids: CASSSRTSGYEQYF. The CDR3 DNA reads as TGTGCCAGCAGCTCCCGAACTAGCGGCTACGAGCAGTACTTC.

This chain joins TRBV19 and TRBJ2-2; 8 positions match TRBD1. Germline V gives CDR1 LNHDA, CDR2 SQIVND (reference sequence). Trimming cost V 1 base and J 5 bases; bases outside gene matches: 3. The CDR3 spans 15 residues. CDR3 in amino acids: CASSIGTGRTGELFF. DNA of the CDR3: TGTGCCAGTAGTATAGGGACAGGGAGAACCGGGGAGCTGTTTTTT.